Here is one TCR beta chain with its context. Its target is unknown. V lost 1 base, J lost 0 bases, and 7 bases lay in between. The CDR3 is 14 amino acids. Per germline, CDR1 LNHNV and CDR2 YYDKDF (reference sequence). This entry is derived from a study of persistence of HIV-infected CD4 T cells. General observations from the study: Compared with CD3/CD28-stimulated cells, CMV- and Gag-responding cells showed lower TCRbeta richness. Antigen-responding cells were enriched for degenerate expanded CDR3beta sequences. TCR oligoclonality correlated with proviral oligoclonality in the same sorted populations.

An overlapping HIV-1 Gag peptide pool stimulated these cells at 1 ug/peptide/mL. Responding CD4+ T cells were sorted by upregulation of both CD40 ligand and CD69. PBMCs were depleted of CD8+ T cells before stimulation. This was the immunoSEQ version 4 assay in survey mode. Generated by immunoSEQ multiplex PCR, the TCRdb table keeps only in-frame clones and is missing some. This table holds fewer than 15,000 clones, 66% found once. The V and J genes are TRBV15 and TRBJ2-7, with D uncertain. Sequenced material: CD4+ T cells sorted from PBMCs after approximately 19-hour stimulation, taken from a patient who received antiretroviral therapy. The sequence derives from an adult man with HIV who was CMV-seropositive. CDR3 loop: CATSRALFSYEQYF. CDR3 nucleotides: TGTGCCACCAGCAGAGCGCTTTTCTCCTACGAGCAGTACTTC.